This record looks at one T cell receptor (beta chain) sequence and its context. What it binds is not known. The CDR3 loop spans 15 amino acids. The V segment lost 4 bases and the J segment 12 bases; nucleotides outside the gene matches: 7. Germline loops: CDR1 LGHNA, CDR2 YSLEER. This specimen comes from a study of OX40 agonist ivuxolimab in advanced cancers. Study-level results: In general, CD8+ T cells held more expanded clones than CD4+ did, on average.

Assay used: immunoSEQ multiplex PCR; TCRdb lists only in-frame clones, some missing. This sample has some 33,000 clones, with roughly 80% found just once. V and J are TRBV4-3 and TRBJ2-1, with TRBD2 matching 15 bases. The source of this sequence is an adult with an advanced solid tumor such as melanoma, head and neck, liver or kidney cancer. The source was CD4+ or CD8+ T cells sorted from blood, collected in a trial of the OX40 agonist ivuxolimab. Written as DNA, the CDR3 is TGCGCCAGCAGCCCCTGGACTAGCGGGGGGGATAGGCAGTTCTTC. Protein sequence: CASSPWTSGGDRQFF.